Following are 8 T cell receptor beta chains from one sample sequenced in a study of T-cell memory formation after mild COVID-19. TCRdb analysed the 5' RACE reads with MiXCR anew, one entry per CDR3 protein. This repertoire shows 400,000 or so distinct CDR3 sequences, around a fifth found once; its top ten account for around an eighth. Sequenced: PBMCs or a T cell subset sorted from them (not recorded which). The receptors derive from an adult woman who had mild COVID-19 (a few samples of this study predate the infection). Cell type and time point are not known.

The chain combines TRBV20-1 with TRBJ2-3; TRBD2 matches 7 bases. Germline assignment: CDR1 DFQATT and CDR2 SNEGSKA (reference sequence). The CDR3 sequence is 15 residues long. After removal of 6 bases from V and 3 bases from J, the junction contained 12 bases not matched to a gene. The CDR3 bases are TGCAGTGCACCCGGTCTGCGGGAGAAAACAGATACGCAGTATTTT. Its protein is CSAPGLREKTDTQYF.

V usage is TRBV7-3 and J usage is TRBJ2-1; D possibly corresponds to TRBD1 (6 bases). This CDR3 has 15 residues. CDR1 and CDR2 from the germline V gene are SGHTA and FQGTGA. The germline V and J ends were trimmed by 2 bases and 8 bases, with 16 bases remaining between them. The CDR3 nucleotides read TGTGCCAGCAGCTTAGGACAGATGAAAGGGGATGAGCAGTTCTTC. Translated: CASSLGQMKGDEQFF.

This clonotype was detected a few times. The gene calls are TRBV5-1 and TRBJ2-5, with 12 bases that match TRBD2. Germline assignment: CDR1 SGHRS and CDR2 YFSETQ. The CDR3 is made up of 16 amino acids. V shed 0 bases, J shed 0 bases, and the junction held 0 bases outside the gene matches. As DNA, the CDR3 is TGCGCCAGCAGCTTGGGACTAGCGGGGGACCAAGAGACCCAGTACTTC. Amino acid sequence: CASSLGLAGDQETQYF.

This clonotype was seen many times. V gene TRBV7-2 combines with J gene TRBJ2-4, with D uncertain. Germline-derived CDR1 and CDR2 are SGHTA and FQGNSA. The V gene lost 5 bases and the J gene lost 0 bases, with 8 bases spanning the gap. This CDR3 has 14 amino acids. CDR3 sequence reads: CASSPEVAKNIQYF. The DNA for the CDR3 is TGTGCCAGCAGCCCAGAGGTAGCCAAAAACATTCAGTACTTC.

The chain carries TRBV7-9 and TRBJ2-7; the D gene could be TRBD1 or TRBD2 (5 bases each). The length of the CDR3 is 15 residues. Germline V gene data show CDR1 as SEHNR and CDR2 as FQNEAQ (reference sequence). The ends were cut back, 5 bases at V and 3 bases at J, with 17 bases in the middle. CDR3 residues: CASSERPGTVYEQYF. CDR3 sequence (DNA): TGTGCCAGCAGCGAAAGACCGGGGACCGTCTACGAGCAGTACTTC.

This clonotype was seen a handful of times. The V gene is TRBV27, the J gene TRBJ2-1, with 13 bases that match TRBD2. The CDR3 is made up of 15 amino acids. Germline loops: CDR1 MNHEY, CDR2 SMNVEV (reference sequence). V trimming: 4 bases; J trimming: 6 bases; junction bases outside the gene matches: 3. CDR3 coding DNA: TGTGCCAGCAGTTCGGGACTAGCGGGGTTCAATGAGCAGTTCTTC. Translation: CASSSGLAGFNEQFF.

The sample holds a few counts of this clonotype. The chain links TRBV29-1 to TRBJ2-1; 8 bases map to TRBD2. The ends lost 2 bases at V and 3 bases at J; junction bases unmatched: 6. This CDR3 has 15 amino acids. The germline V gene encodes CDR1 SQVTM and CDR2 ANQGSEA. The DNA for the CDR3 is TGCAGCGTTGAACGGGCGGGAGGTATCTACAATGAGCAGTTCTTC. Translation: CSVERAGGIYNEQFF.

The rearrangement links TRBV21-1 to TRBJ2-2; the DNA was not used to check the table's D call, TRBD2. TRBV21-1 is a pseudogene. The CDR3 consists of 19 residues. Here the CDR3 DNA reads TGTGCCAGCAGCAAAGGTGGTTGTTATAGCGGGACGGCGGGCGGGGAGCTGTTTTTT. It yields the protein CASSKGGCYSGTAGGELFF.